The clone carrying this TCR beta chain has at least ten counts. This record comes from a study of cytomegalovirus exposure and HLA in healthy donors. Measured with immunoSEQ multiplex PCR; TCRdb has only the in-frame clones, and not every one. Of over 200,000 clones listed, roughly 91% are singletons. The V and J ends lost 5 bases and 0 bases, in that order; junction bases with no gene match: 4. Germline V lookup: CDR1 SGHAT, CDR2 FQNNGV. The CDR3 length is 15 residues. This receptor was obtained from a woman aged 18-29 years in good health and CMV-seropositive. The sample taken for sequencing was PBMCs. The genes are TRBV11-2 and TRBJ1-2; 9 nucleotides agree with TRBD1. The CDR3 DNA follows: TGTGCCAGCAGCCCCGGGACAGGGACTAACTATGGCTACACCTTC. This gives the protein CASSPGTGTNYGYTF.